This T cell receptor beta chain was profiled in a study of spatial heterogeneity in lung cancer (dated by TCRdb to about 2019). In terms of the full investigation: Beta-chain transcripts were consistently detected in greater numbers than alpha-chain transcripts, which likely reflects a higher abundance of beta-chain transcripts. In the raw uncorrected reads, each unique combination of TCR and UMI appeared more than ten times on average. The study quantitatively compared TCR alpha and beta repertoires across multiple tumor regions, matched nontumor lung and blood in non-small cell lung cancer. Nonsynonymous mutation counts, determined by whole-exome sequencing of tumor tissue, were related to TCR repertoire features. At surgery, some 200 tumor regions, roughly 63 matched nontumor lung samples and 56 PBMC samples were TCR-sequenced for both alpha and beta chains. General conclusions and limits of the study: Ubiquitous expanded tumor TCRs were detected in blood more often at tumor resection than at routine follow-up. Additional single-cell paired TCR alpha and beta sequencing was considered necessary to confirm, at a functional level, the hypothesis that regional TCRs recognize regional mutations.

In this sample, this clonotype turned up many times. The clone's antigen remains unknown. No clone much larger than this one lies a single base away; base qualities are absent. In the germline V gene, CDR1 corresponds to SGHRS and CDR2 to YFSETQ. V drops 4 bases and J drops 4 bases, leaving 9 bases in between. The CDR3 goes from the cysteine to the phenylalanine over 14 residues. The kept DNA is CDR3 alone, 42 bases in frame from the first base. The meaning of the sample's time point label: sample taken at primary tumor resection. TCR sequencing used whole RNA extracted from tumor and nontumor lung tissue, or from cryopreserved PBMC samples, without cell sorting. Samples were obtained from over 70 patients with early-stage, untreated non-small cell lung cancer from the lung TRACERx cohort. Patients were selected for TCR sequencing only if sufficient RNA was available from at least two tumor regions.

Libraries were built with 5' RACE. TCRdb names NextSeq 500 as the instrument used. To allow correction of PCR and sequencing errors, the TCR library protocol tagged every TCR cDNA molecule with a unique molecular identifier. In the authors' own workflow: Decombinator tools were used for TCR identification, UMI-based error correction and CDR3 extraction. Expanded TCRs were defined as those above a frequency of 2 per 1,000, corresponding to the top 1% of the tumor frequency distribution. Renyi diversity was computed with the R vegan package after each repertoire had been subsampled 100 times to 5,000 TCRs. CDR3 similarity networks were built from amino acid triplet string-kernel similarity, connecting CDR3s with pairwise similarity above 0.82. TCRdb reworked the public reads: Q25 trimming with fastp, MiXCR clone assembly, productive beta chains retained. All rows with the same CDR3 protein become a single entry with the most common DNA and genes. TCRdb's processing, not the study's, gives the V and J calls here. The sample profile shows tens of thousands of distinct CDR3 sequences; less than 15% of them were found once. The ten largest account for 6.5% to 8.5% of the sample.

The receptor's source is a male donor with early-stage non-small cell lung cancer. Here the chain combines TRBV5-1 and TRBJ2-6; the D gene lacks a confident call. The starting material was PBMCs, obtained at surgery. CDR3 sequence: CASSEGSGANVLTF. The nucleotide sequence reads as follows: TGCGCCAGCAGCGAAGGGTCCGGGGCCAACGTCCTGACTTTC.